A single sample gave rise to the 10 T cell receptor beta chains below, sequenced in a study of Graves' ophthalmopathy and Graves' hyperthyroidism. Amplification of TCR beta CDR3 regions used RNA transcripts. RT-PCR with HTBI primers came first, then second-round multiplex PCR. One entry per CDR3 protein, called by TCRdb with MiXCR from the multiplex PCR reads. The data contain about 370,000 distinct CDR3 sequences, approximately 20% of them singletons. What was sequenced was peripheral blood. The receptors derive from a young woman with Graves' ophthalmopathy.

This clonotype was counted ten times or more. The chain links TRBV28 to TRBJ2-2; D is perhaps TRBD1 (5 bases). Germline assignment: CDR1 MDHEN and CDR2 SYDVKM. V was trimmed by 7 bases and J by 4 bases, leaving 13 bases between them. CDR3 size: 14 residues. DNA of the CDR3: TGTGCCAGCAAAATGGGGCGAGGCACCGGGGAGCTGTTTTTT. It encodes CASKMGRGTGELFF.

This clonotype was detected many times. The rearrangement joins TRBV4-1 to TRBJ1-1; D uncertain. CDR3 length: 14 amino acids. Germline CDR1 MGHRA, CDR2 YSYEKL. V was clipped by 0 bases and J by 1 base, with 6 bases between them. The chain's CDR3 is CASSQEGKNTEAFF. Written as DNA, the CDR3 is TGCGCCAGCAGCCAAGAGGGAAAGAACACTGAAGCTTTCTTT.

This clonotype was counted many times. The V call is TRBV11-1, the J call TRBJ2-7, with TRBD2 identical over 9 bases. The CDR3 loop spans 14 amino acids. Germline CDR1 reads SGHAT; CDR2 reads FQDESV (reference sequence). Trimming took 5 bases from V and 3 from J; bases not matched to a gene: 5. This chain's CDR3 is CASSRGLANYEQYF. The CDR3 region has the DNA TGTGCCAGCAGCCGAGGACTAGCGAACTACGAGCAGTACTTC.

This clonotype has at least ten counts. The chain employs TRBV6-5 and TRBJ1-5; TRBD1 is a possible D gene (6 bases). V was shortened by 0 bases and J by 9 bases, with 21 bases between the two germline ends. The CDR3 has 17 amino acids. CDR1 MNHEY and CDR2 SVGAGI come from the germline V gene. The CDR3: CASSYSLPGRGVGPQHF. The CDR3 DNA reads TGTGCCAGCAGTTACTCATTGCCGGGAAGGGGGGTGGGGCCCCAGCATTTT.

This clonotype has ten or more counts. This chain links TRBV19 with TRBJ2-7; no firm D call. The CDR3 is 15 residues long. Germline V gives CDR1 LNHDA, CDR2 SQIVND (reference sequence). The ends were cut back, 1 base at V and 4 bases at J, with 14 bases in the middle. CDR3 nucleotide sequence: TGTGCCAGTAGTATAGGGGCAGGAAGGAATTACGAGCAGTACTTC. Its protein is CASSIGAGRNYEQYF.

The chain has TRBV12-3 or TRBV12-4 and TRBJ1-1; D is unclear. Trimming stripped 5 bases from V and 5 bases from J, with 12 bases between. This CDR3 spans 13 amino acids. The CDR3 is CASSVPPRTEAFF. The CDR3 region has the DNA TGTGCCAGCAGTGTACCCCCGAGAACTGAAGCTTTCTTT.

This clonotype was detected many times. J is TRBJ1-3 and V is TRBV28, with 10 nucleotides matching TRBD1. Germline CDR1 is MDHEN and CDR2 is SYDVKM. This CDR3 comprises 17 residues. V was pared by 10 bases and J by 4 bases, with 16 bases of the junction left unmatched. The CDR3 sequence: CATSRDRGLDRGNTIYF. The DNA for the CDR3 is TGTGCCACGTCCCGGGACAGGGGTTTGGACCGCGGAAACACCATATATTTT.

This clonotype was counted a few times. The chain links TRBV12-3 or TRBV12-4 to TRBJ1-2, with D uncertain. V shed 7 bases and J shed 8 bases, with 17 bases lying between them. This CDR3 contains 13 residues. CDR3 nucleotide sequence: TGTGCCAGCACCTTGGGTCGGGCCTACGGCTACACCTTC. This encodes CASTLGRAYGYTF.

V gene TRBV6-1 combines with J gene TRBJ2-2; D is undetermined. Trimming took off 4 bases at V and 4 bases at J, with 7 bases between the two ends. The germline gives CDR1 MNHNS, CDR2 SASEGT. The CDR3 is 13 amino acids. CDR3 region: CASSVLSTGELFF. As DNA, the CDR3 is TGTGCCAGCAGTGTGTTATCCACCGGGGAGCTGTTTTTT.

This clonotype has ten or more counts. The CDR3 nucleotides read TGTGCCAGCAGCCAACAGGGGAGCTCTGGAAACACCATATATTTT. Protein product: CASSQQGSSGNTIYF. V usage is TRBV3-1 and J usage is TRBJ1-3, with D perhaps TRBD1 (6 bases). The V end was cut by 2 bases, the J end by 0 bases, with 8 bases between. The CDR3 has 15 residues. Germline CDR1 LGHDT, CDR2 YNNKEL (reference sequence). The full variable domain, completed using reference TRBV3-1 and TRBJ1-3, is DTAVSQTPKYLVTQMGNDKSIKCEQNLGHDTMYWYKQDSKKFLKIMFSYNNKELIINETVPNRFSPKSPDKAHLNLHINSLELGDSAVYFCASSQQGSSGNTIYFGEGSWLTVV.